This TCR beta chain was sequenced for a study of cytomegalovirus exposure and HLA in healthy donors. The overall study: As an earlier analysis found, around 200 million T cells yielded fewer than 130 million unique TCR beta sequences.

A multiplex PCR was run with 60 Vbeta primers and 13 Jbeta primers. Measured with immunoSEQ multiplex PCR; TCRdb has only the in-frame clones, and not every one. The sample records some 130,000 clones, approximately 80% being singletons. The V gene's germline CDR1 is SGHRS and CDR2 YFSETQ. CDR3 length: 15 residues. With 0 bases clipped from V and 10 bases from J, the junction kept 9 bases outside the gene matches. General study results and limits: A few chains linked to CMV were shown in vitro to be specific for CMV antigens.

This clone was found once. Its specificity is unknown. The clonotype originates from a man aged 50 to 59 in good health and CMV-seronegative. Material: PBMCs. The chain links TRBV5-1 to TRBJ1-4; 7 bases are a match to TRBD1. CDR3 nucleotide sequence: TGCGCCAGCAGCTTGGAAGGGGGCGGGTATGGAAAACTGTTTTTT. Amino acid sequence: CASSLEGGGYGKLFF.